This T cell receptor beta chain stems from a study of T cell changes during pregnancy in multiple sclerosis. Deletions cut 4 bases from V and 2 bases from J, with 12 bases between. Germline lookup yields CDR1 SGHRS and CDR2 YFSETQ. The CDR3 spans 14 residues. TCRdb's table, derived via immunoSEQ multiplex PCR, lists solely in-frame clones and lacks some. Of 55,000 to 85,000 clones in the sample, around nine tenths were seen once. The TCR was taken from a female donor with multiple sclerosis, enrolled in a pregnancy study. Sequences were derived from peripheral blood, sampled in the third trimester of pregnancy. The gene calls are TRBV5-1 and TRBJ2-5, with D perhaps TRBD1 (6 bases). The CDR3, as DNA: TGCGCCAGCAGCCCAGGGACATTTCAAGAGACCCAGTACTTC. Protein product: CASSPGTFQETQYF.